This T cell receptor (beta chain) was recovered during a study of T-cell memory formation after mild COVID-19. TCRdb reprocessed the 5' RACE reads with MiXCR, giving one entry per CDR3 protein. Of about 180,000 distinct CDR3 sequences in the sample, 16% were seen once. Germline values: CDR1 SNHLY, CDR2 FYNNEI. V lost 6 bases, J lost 4 bases, and 13 bases lay in between. This CDR3 is built from 13 residues. The TCR comes from an adult woman who had mild COVID-19 (a few samples of this study predate the infection). Cell type and time point are not known. Sequencing was carried out using PBMCs or a T cell subset sorted from them (not recorded which). This chain connects TRBV2 to TRBJ2-7; weak D call: TRBD1 (6 bases). CDR3 sequence (DNA): TGTGCCAGCAGCGCGGACAGACTGTACGAGCAGTACTTC. Its protein is CASSADRLYEQYF.